These T cell receptor beta chains were read from a single sample in a study of T cells in localized non-small cell lung cancer. The data were produced by immunoSEQ multiplex PCR, yet TCRdb's version contains in-frame clones alone and is incomplete. The data hold 45,000 or so clones, with roughly 91% observed a single time. The sequencing here drew on PBMCs, taken before any cancer treatment. These receptors originate from a woman aged 40 to 75 with stage II lung adenocarcinoma. CDR3s include the opening cysteine and the closing phenylalanine or tryptophan. A D gene is named only where the DNA matches it firmly. A row's size may be missing; if present it is once, few, many or a size class.

cdr3_length	d_call	j_call	clone_size	v_call	cdr3_aa	cdr3_nt
18	TRBD2	TRBJ2-2	NA	TRBV5-1	CASSLVAGGPWNTGELFF	TGCGCCAGCAGCTTGGTAGCGGGAGGGCCGTGGAACACCGGGGAGCTGTTTTTT
15	NA	TRBJ2-5	NA	TRBV18	CASSAPERGQETQYF	TGTGCCAGCTCAGCTCCCGAACGGGGCCAAGAGACCCAGTACTTC
16	TRBD2	TRBJ2-5	NA	TRBV9	CASSVGASGRGETQYF	TGTGCCAGCAGCGTAGGGGCTAGCGGTCGGGGAGAGACCCAGTACTTC
15	TRBD2	TRBJ2-1	NA	TRBV6-6	CASSSLGLARDEQFF	TGTGCCAGCAGTTCCCTGGGACTAGCGAGGGATGAGCAGTTCTTC
14	NA	TRBJ1-1	NA	TRBV19	CASSILVGPYKAFF	TGTGCCAGTAGTATACTTGTGGGGCCCTACAAAGCTTTCTTT
17	TRBD2	TRBJ2-3	NA	TRBV7-8	CASSPWTSGGDTDTQYF	TGTGCCAGCAGCCCATGGACTAGCGGGGGGGACACAGATACGCAGTATTTT
15	NA	TRBJ1-4	NA	TRBV9	CASSPNLATNEKLFF	TGTGCCAGCAGCCCTAACCTTGCAACTAATGAAAAACTGTTTTTT
12	NA	TRBJ1-4	NA	TRBV6-1	CASSTPQGSLFF	TGTGCCAGCAGTACCCCCCAAGGGTCACTGTTTTTT
15	TRBD1	TRBJ1-4	NA	TRBV19	CASSTTGATNEKLFF	TGTGCCAGTAGTACTACAGGGGCAACTAATGAAAAACTGTTTTTT
15	TRBD2	TRBJ2-7	NA	TRBV6-1	CASSVLSGSGGEQYF	TGTGCCAGCAGTGTCCTTAGCGGGAGCGGCGGCGAGCAGTACTTC
17	TRBD1	TRBJ1-1	NA	TRBV5-4	CASSQSRDRGMNTEAFF	TGTGCCAGCAGCCAGTCACGGGACAGGGGAATGAACACTGAAGCTTTCTTT
12	NA	TRBJ2-7	NA	TRBV6-6	CASSYSVNEQYF	TGTGCCAGCAGTTACTCGGTGAACGAGCAGTACTTC
15	NA	TRBJ1-3	NA	TRBV13	CASSLGVFAVDTIYF	TGTGCCAGCAGCTTGGGTGTCTTTGCAGTGGACACCATATATTTT
16	NA	TRBJ1-5	NA	TRBV28	CASSLPSDGGRQPQHF	TGTGCCAGCAGTTTACCCAGCGATGGAGGGAGGCAGCCCCAGCATTTT
16	NA	TRBJ2-3	NA	TRBV9	CASSVELAERGNTQYF	TGTGCCAGCAGCGTAGAGCTAGCGGAGAGGGGGAATACGCAGTATTTT
16	TRBD2	TRBJ2-5	NA	TRBV19	CASSILAGASQETQYF	TGTGCCAGTAGTATTCTAGCGGGAGCTTCCCAAGAGACCCAGTACTTC
12	NA	TRBJ1-2	NA	TRBV27	CASRAGAAGYTF	TGTGCCAGCAGAGCCGGGGCCGCTGGCTACACCTTC
16	NA	TRBJ2-7	once	TRBV18	CASSPQGGRAFYEQYF	TGTGCCAGCTCACCACAAGGCGGGCGAGCGTTCTACGAGCAGTACTTC
15	TRBD1	TRBJ1-5	NA	TRBV19	CASSPTGGINQPQHF	TGTGCCAGTAGCCCGACAGGGGGGATCAATCAGCCCCAGCATTTT
13	TRBD1	TRBJ1-1	NA	TRBV4-1	CASSRQGPTEAFF	TGCGCCAGCAGCAGACAGGGGCCCACTGAAGCTTTCTTT
14	NA	TRBJ1-4	once	TRBV7-9	CASSLEETGEKLFF	TGTGCCAGCAGCCTCGAGGAGACGGGAGAAAAACTGTTTTTT
15	TRBD1	TRBJ1-1	NA	TRBV27	CASSPNRGMGTEAFF	TGTGCCAGCAGTCCCAACAGGGGGATGGGGACTGAAGCTTTCTTT
13	NA	TRBJ2-2	NA	TRBV6-5	CASSYGVAGELFF	TGTGCCAGCAGTTACGGAGTGGCCGGGGAGCTGTTTTTT
15	NA	TRBJ2-1	NA	TRBV18	CASSPRASANNEQFF	TGTGCCAGCTCACCTCGAGCCAGCGCCAACAATGAGCAGTTCTTC
17	NA	TRBJ2-1	once	TRBV27	CASSPYVTSLPLNEQFF	TGTGCCAGCAGTCCCTACGTAACTAGCCTCCCCTTGAATGAGCAGTTCTTC
12	NA	TRBJ2-7	NA	TRBV29-1	CSAARVGAEQYF	TGCAGCGCCGCGAGGGTGGGGGCCGAGCAGTACTTC
16	NA	TRBJ2-1	NA	TRBV4-1	CASSQVEGTGYNEQFF	TGCGCCAGCAGCCAAGTAGAGGGGACCGGCTACAATGAGCAGTTCTTC
13	NA	TRBJ1-1	NA	TRBV10-1	CASSKTGNTEAFF	TGCGCCAGCAGCAAGACAGGGAACACTGAAGCTTTCTTT
15	NA	TRBJ1-2	once	TRBV10-3	CAISDPRGDRGGYTF	TGTGCCATCAGTGACCCTAGGGGGGACCGGGGCGGCTACACCTTC
15	NA	TRBJ1-3	NA	TRBV6-6	CASSDLDTLGNTIYF	TGTGCCAGCAGCGACCTGGACACGCTGGGAAACACCATATATTTT
15	NA	TRBJ2-5	NA	TRBV14	CASSQGTGAGETQYF	TGTGCCAGCAGCCAAGGAACTGGGGCCGGTGAGACCCAGTACTTC
16	NA	TRBJ2-5	NA	TRBV7-2	CASSPRTYSLRETQYF	TGTGCCAGCAGCCCCCGGACTTACTCTCTTAGAGAGACCCAGTACTTC
13	NA	TRBJ2-1	NA	TRBV9	CASSVSPGAHAFF	TGTGCCAGCAGCGTCTCCCCCGGGGCTCACGCGTTCTTC
17	TRBD1	TRBJ1-3	NA	TRBV18	CASSLGQALHSGNTIYF	TGTGCCAGCTCCTTAGGACAGGCCCTTCACTCTGGAAACACCATATATTTT
12	NA	TRBJ1-3	NA	TRBV6-5	CASSNLGNTIYF	TGTGCCAGCAGTAATCTCGGAAACACCATATATTTT
16	NA	TRBJ1-5	NA	TRBV21-1	CASSKSRTGVDQPQHF	TGTGCCAGCAGCAAAAGTCGTACAGGGGTGGATCAGCCCCAGCATTTT
16	TRBD2	TRBJ2-5	NA	TRBV4-1	CASSKESGKGSETQYF	TGCGCCAGCAGCAAAGAAAGCGGGAAGGGGAGTGAGACCCAGTACTTC
14	TRBD1	TRBJ1-1	NA	TRBV6-1	CASNWDRTNTEAFF	TGTGCCAGCAATTGGGACAGGACGAACACTGAAGCTTTCTTT
15	NA	TRBJ1-3	once	TRBV6-5	CASSYLGTTGNTIYF	TGTGCCAGCAGTTATCTCGGGACGACTGGAAACACCATATATTTT
17	NA	TRBJ2-3	NA	TRBV5-1	CASSLFLGGGGTDTQYF	TGCGCCAGCAGCTTGTTTTTAGGGGGAGGGGGAACAGATACGCAGTATTTT
14	NA	TRBJ1-5	NA	TRBV6-1	CASSSMFRNQPQHF	TGTGCCAGCAGTTCGATGTTTCGGAATCAGCCCCAGCATTTT
13	NA	TRBJ2-7	few	TRBV7-6	CASSLRDGYEQYF	TGTGCCAGCAGCTTAAGGGACGGTTACGAGCAGTACTTC
12	NA	TRBJ1-1	NA	TRBV4-1	CASSQDFTEAFF	TGCGCCAGCAGCCAAGATTTCACTGAAGCTTTCTTT
12	TRBD1	TRBJ1-1	NA	TRBV19	CASGDRNTEAFF	TGTGCCAGTGGGGACAGGAACACTGAAGCTTTCTTT
16	TRBD2	TRBJ2-7	NA	TRBV19	CASRTSAGGAGYEQYF	TGTGCCAGTAGAACCTCTGCCGGGGGGGCCGGCTACGAGCAGTACTTC
17	NA	TRBJ2-2	NA	TRBV28	CASSLGLTGGVTGELFF	TGTGCCAGCAGTTTGGGTTTGACAGGCGGCGTAACCGGGGAGCTGTTTTTT
11	NA	TRBJ1-5	once	TRBV28	CASAWKGPQHF	TGTGCCAGCGCCTGGAAGGGGCCCCAGCATTTT